This T cell receptor (beta chain) was documented in a study of blood T cell repertoires in COVID-19. Study in general: The United States, Italy and Spain were the sources of the acute and convalescent COVID-19 samples.

Trimming removed 2 bases from V and 5 bases from J, with 13 bases in between. This CDR3 spans 14 amino acids. CDR1 SNHLY and CDR2 FYNNEI come from the germline V gene. This clone was seen just once. Measured with immunoSEQ multiplex PCR; TCRdb has only the in-frame clones, and not every one. The sample records about 410,000 clones, about 90% being singletons. Among Cohort 3 donors, those recovered had two negative PCRs, clearance, or symptom resolution. The chain couples TRBV2 to TRBJ2-7; D may be TRBD1 (6 bases). The receptor comes from a woman under 40 who had recovered from COVID-19. Specimen: PBMCs or T cells enriched from blood (not recorded which). The CDR3 loop reads CASSETGLDNEQYF. The CDR3 region has the DNA TGTGCCAGCAGTGAAACAGGGTTGGATAACGAGCAGTACTTC. Full variable domain (rest looked up from reference TRBV2 and TRBJ2-7): EPEVTQTPSHQVTQMGQEVILRCVPISNHLYFYWYRQILGQKVEFLVSFYNNEISEKSEIFDDQFSVERPDGSNFTLKIRSTKLEDSAMYFCASSETGLDNEQYFGPGTRLTVT.